This T cell receptor (beta chain) was obtained from a study of T cells expressing NK-cell markers. For each CDR3 protein, TCRdb gives one entry from its re-call of the 5' RACE reads, without DNA. The listing contains some 410,000 distinct CDR3 sequences. The length of the CDR3 is 17 residues. The germline V gene encodes CDR1 DFQATT and CDR2 SNEGSKA (reference sequence). The rearrangement links TRBV20-1 to TRBJ2-5; the TRBD2 assignment by TCRdb is unverifiable without DNA. The receptor's source is a woman between 18 and 69 years old in good health. What was sequenced was blood T cells: a sorted CD56 or NKG2C T cell subset, CD4+ or CD8+ T cells, or bulk PBMC T cells (not recorded which). The CDR3 region is CSARNSGRAGFEETQYF.